What follows are 24 T cell receptor beta chains derived from one specimen sequenced in a study of spatial heterogeneity in lung cancer. Study outcomes and limitations: Tumoral mutation counts were tracked by counts of expanded intratumoral alpha and beta TCRs.

TCRdb reprocessed the 5' RACE reads with MiXCR, giving one entry per CDR3 protein. The repertoire holds about 3,500 distinct CDR3 sequences, with 5.1% as singletons. What these receptors recognize is not known. The time point denotes: sample taken at primary tumor resection. Material: lung tumor tissue, obtained at surgery. Receptors originate from a female donor with early-stage non-small cell lung cancer.

With respect to this clonotype: A much bigger clone sits one base away, suggesting this may be a read error. Within a library made for alpha chains, this beta chain is off target, and its count is uninformative. This chain uses TRBV12-5 with TRBJ1-1; no reliable D call. The V gene lost 0 bases and the J gene lost 4 bases, with 12 bases spanning the gap. Per germline, CDR1 LGHNT and CDR2 FRNRAP. The CDR3 has 15 residues. The chain's CDR3 is CASGLVVTGGTEAFF. DNA of the CDR3: TGTGCTAGTGGTTTGGTAGTCACCGGTGGCACTGAAGCTTTCTTT.

By proportion, this clonotype is medium-sized (0.01 to 0.1%). This beta chain represents an off-target read in a library built for alpha chains; its size is of limited meaning. The V call is TRBV14, the J call TRBJ2-4; perhaps TRBD2 as D (5 bases). V lost 4 bases to trimming and J lost 0 bases, with 10 bases between them. Germline-derived CDR1 and CDR2 are SGHDN and FVKESK. The CDR3 contains 15 residues. CDR3 sequence reads: CASSRPSGAKNIQYF. CDR3 nucleotide sequence: TGTGCCAGCAGCCGTCCCAGCGGAGCCAAAAACATTCAGTACTTC.

There are many counts of this clonotype. As an off-target read in a library built for alpha chains, this beta chain has a frequency of little significance. The chain combines TRBV11-2 with TRBJ2-3; D is perhaps TRBD1 or TRBD2 (5 bases each). CDR1 is SGHAT, CDR2 FQNNGV, per germline. V lost 0 bases and J lost 13, with 14 bases in between. This CDR3 has 13 amino acids. CDR3 loop: CASSLDLEGREYF. Here the CDR3 DNA reads TGTGCCAGCAGCTTAGATCTCGAGGGCAGGGAGTATTTT.

Relative to its sample, this clonotype is medium-sized (0.01 to 0.1%). Because the library targeted alpha chains, this beta chain is an off-target read whose size means little. This chain connects TRBV2 to TRBJ2-1; 10 positions match TRBD1. The CDR3 has 15 residues. Germline CDR1 SNHLY, CDR2 FYNNEI. Germline trimming cut 5 bases from V and 6 bases from J; bases unmatched to any gene: 7. In nucleotides, the CDR3 is TGTGCCAGCAGTCCCGGGACAGGGGCCCTCAATGAGCAGTTCTTC. Protein product: CASSPGTGALNEQFF.

By share of the sample, this clonotype is medium-sized. In a library made to pick up alpha chains, this beta chain is a stray read with a size that means little. V and J are TRBV13 and TRBJ2-1; D not certain. The germline CDR1 and CDR2 sequences are PRHDT and FYEKMQ (reference sequence). The length of the CDR3 is 14 residues. The germline V and J ends were trimmed by 7 bases and 0 bases, with 10 bases remaining between them. CDR3 sequence reads: CASTSRSSYNEQFF. The CDR3 DNA reads as TGTGCCAGCACGTCCAGGAGCTCCTACAATGAGCAGTTCTTC.

By share, this clonotype ranks as medium-sized. The library was prepared for alpha chains; this beta chain is a stray read, so its frequency means little. The chain links TRBV20-1 to TRBJ2-7; D not certain. This CDR3 is built from 13 residues. Germline V gene sequence: CDR1 DFQATT, CDR2 SNEGSKA (reference sequence). CDR3 residues: CGPEYLSSYEQYF. CDR3 DNA sequence: TGCGGACCGGAGTACCTAAGCTCCTACGAGCAGTACTTC.

As regards this clonotype: A much bigger clone sits one base away, suggesting this may be a read error. The library was prepared for alpha chains; this beta chain is a stray read, so its frequency means little. The chain carries TRBV28 and TRBJ1-6; D possibly corresponds to TRBD1 (6 bases). The CDR3 runs to 15 residues. Looked up from germline, CDR1 is MDHEN and CDR2 is SYDVKM. The CDR3 nucleotides read TGTGCCAGCAGTTCCAGGGGATCCTATAATTCACACCTCCACTTT. This sequence encodes CASSSRGSYNSHLHF.

On this clonotype: Without the conserved terminal phenylalanine or tryptophan, this CDR3 likely stems from a read error. Being off target in a library aimed at alpha chains, this beta chain has a size of little meaning. The V call is TRBV7-2, the J call TRBJ2-7, with 9 positions matching TRBD1. With V trimmed by 5 bases and J by 4 bases, 6 bases remained unmatched. The germline V gene encodes CDR1 SGHTA and CDR2 FQGNSA. The CDR3 runs to 14 residues. CDR3 DNA: TGTGCCAGCAGCCCCACAGGGGGCCCGTACGAGCAGTACGCC. Protein sequence: CASSPTGGPYEQYA.

By frequency in the sample, this clonotype is medium-sized (0.01 to 0.1%). This beta chain is a stray sequence in a library constructed for alpha chains; its clone size is not meaningful. V is TRBV28 and J is TRBJ2-7; D might be TRBD1 (6 bases). Deletions cut 2 bases from V and 4 bases from J, with 9 bases between. CDR3 size: 13 residues. From germline, CDR1 is MDHEN and CDR2 SYDVKM. CDR3 DNA: TGTGCCAGCAGTTTAAGGGGGTTGTACGAGCAGTACTTC. Its protein product is CASSLRGLYEQYF.

In its sample, this clonotype was seen a few times. This beta chain was picked up by a library intended for alpha chains and is off target, so its count carries little meaning. The chain couples TRBV19 to TRBJ2-7; 9 bases line up with TRBD1. CDR3 size: 15 residues. Germline-derived CDR1 and CDR2 are LNHDA and SQIVND (reference sequence). The V segment lost 6 bases and the J segment 6 bases; nucleotides outside the gene matches: 12. For the CDR3, the DNA is TGTGCCAGTAGACCCGGGACAGGGAGTACTCGCGAGCAGTACTTC. Translated, it gives CASRPGTGSTREQYF.

By share, this clonotype counts as medium-sized. Since it is a stray read in a library aimed at alpha chains, this beta chain has a size that is not meaningful. J is TRBJ2-2 and V is TRBV12-3 or TRBV12-4; D might be TRBD1 or TRBD2, each matching 5 bases. The CDR3 length is 13 residues. V was shortened by 8 bases and J by 4 bases, with 11 bases between the two germline ends. The chain's CDR3 is CASRPGTTGELFF. The CDR3 coding sequence is TGTGCCAGCCGGCCGGGGACCACCGGGGAGCTGTTTTTT.

This clonotype showed up many times. This beta chain appears as a stray read in a library generated for alpha chains; its size is not informative. V gene TRBV27 combines with J gene TRBJ1-2; no clear D gene. Trimming left V 0 bases short and J 5 bases short, with 10 bases between. CDR1 is MNHEY, CDR2 SMNVEV, per germline (reference sequence). CDR3 length: 14 amino acids. CDR3 in DNA: TGTGCCAGCAGTTTATCGAAAACGGGGTATGGCTACACCTTC. This translates into CASSLSKTGYGYTF.

This clonotype counts as medium-sized. As an off-target read in a library built for alpha chains, this beta chain has a frequency of little significance. The chain carries TRBV6-5 and TRBJ2-1; D is perhaps TRBD1 (6 bases). V was trimmed by 4 bases and J by 3 bases, leaving 13 bases between them. The germline CDR1 and CDR2 sequences are MNHEY and SVGAGI. The CDR3 spans 15 residues. CDR3 bases: TGTGCCAGCAGTTCCACTGGACAGTACTACAATGAGCAGTTCTTC. This sequence encodes CASSSTGQYYNEQFF.

To note about this clonotype: Found in a library prepared for alpha chains, this beta chain is an off-target read, and its abundance has little meaning. The genes are TRBV28 and TRBJ2-4; no firm D call. This CDR3 spans 14 amino acids. V was trimmed by 6 bases and J by 1 base, leaving 10 bases between them. The germline CDR1 and CDR2 sequences are MDHEN and SYDVKM. This CDR3 is CASRTPRAKNIQYF. CDR3 coding DNA: TGTGCCAGCAGGACCCCTCGGGCCAAAAACATTCAGTACTTC.

This clonotype showed up many times. The library was built for alpha chains, so this beta chain is an off-target read and its size means little. The rearrangement links TRBV3-1 to TRBJ1-6; 10 positions agree with TRBD1. The CDR3 loop spans 17 amino acids. Germline lookup yields CDR1 LGHDT and CDR2 YNNKEL (reference sequence). V was pared by 0 bases and J by 6 bases, with 5 bases of the junction left unmatched. The CDR3 nucleotides read TGTGCCAGCAGCCAAGAGATGGGGACAGGGGTTAATTCACCCCTCCACTTT. Encoded protein: CASSQEMGTGVNSPLHF.

In this sample, this clonotype turned up many times. A library made for alpha chains picked up this beta chain off target, so its size means little. This chain connects TRBV20-1 to TRBJ2-7; D possibly corresponds to TRBD2 (5 bases). Germline V gives CDR1 DFQATT, CDR2 SNEGSKA (reference sequence). V was cut by 0 bases and J by 0 bases, with 6 bases left in between. This CDR3 region has 13 residues. Written as DNA, the CDR3 is TGCAGTGCTAGAGATGGAGGCTCCTACGAGCAGTACTTC. Protein sequence: CSARDGGSYEQYF.

In regard to this clonotype: This beta chain is an off-target read within a library intended for alpha chains, so its frequency means little. The chain carries TRBV28 and TRBJ2-3; the match to TRBD1 covers 9 bases. Germline V gene sequence: CDR1 MDHEN, CDR2 SYDVKM. V lost 8 bases to trimming and J lost 1 base; unmatched junction nucleotides: 7. CDR3 length equals 15 residues. The CDR3 DNA sequence: TGTGCCAGCGACCGACAGGGGGATGGCACAGATACGCAGTATTTT. It encodes CASDRQGDGTDTQYF.

This clonotype was picked up many times. Because this beta chain is a stray read in a library intended to capture alpha chains, its abundance should not be given much weight. The chain joins TRBV18 to TRBJ2-3; 12 bases are a match to TRBD1. The CDR3 runs 16 residues. The germline V gene has CDR1 KGHSH and CDR2 LQKENI. The V segment lost 2 bases and the J segment 2 bases; nucleotides outside the gene matches: 2. The CDR3 bases are TGTGCCAGCTCACCAGGGACAGGGGGCACCACAGATACGCAGTATTTT. Protein product: CASSPGTGGTTDTQYF.

As for this clonotype: This beta chain is an unintended read in a library built for alpha chains; its size means little. The chain uses TRBV6-6 and TRBJ1-2, with 7 bases fitting TRBD1. The CDR3 sequence is 14 residues long. V shed 6 bases and J 3 bases; nucleotides not matched to a gene: 7. Germline loops: CDR1 MNHNY, CDR2 SVGAGI (reference sequence). CDR3 nucleotide sequence: TGTGCCAGCAGCGAAAAGGGACAGTACTATGGCTACACCTTC. Encoded protein: CASSEKGQYYGYTF.

This clonotype was seen a handful of times. A library made for alpha chains picked up this beta chain off target, so its size means little. J is TRBJ2-4 and V is TRBV20-1; TRBD1 agrees at 7 bases. V shed 5 bases and J 4 bases; nucleotides not matched to a gene: 2. Germline CDR1 is DFQATT and CDR2 is SNEGSKA (reference sequence). This CDR3 is 12 amino acids long. The CDR3 here is CSAETGKNIQYF. CDR3 DNA: TGCAGTGCTGAGACAGGGAAAAACATTCAGTACTTC.

By share of the sample, this clonotype is medium-sized. This beta chain is an off-target read within a library intended for alpha chains, so its frequency means little. This chain uses TRBV5-6 with TRBJ1-1, with no clear D. V lost 6 bases and J lost 2, with 14 bases in between. This CDR3 region has 14 residues. Germline V gene lookup returns CDR1 SGHDT and CDR2 YYEEEE. For the CDR3, the DNA is TGTGCCAGCACCCCGTGGGGAAGAAACACTGAAGCTTTCTTT. Amino acids: CASTPWGRNTEAFF.

By proportion, this clonotype is medium-sized (0.01 to 0.1%). This beta chain was picked up by a library intended for alpha chains and is off target, so its count carries little meaning. The rearrangement links TRBV18 to TRBJ1-1, with 8 bases fitting TRBD1. This CDR3 is built from 17 residues. V was pared by 3 bases and J by 5 bases, with 14 bases of the junction left unmatched. Germline CDR1 KGHSH, CDR2 LQKENI. The CDR3 sequence: CASSPPGQGRKWTEAFF. CDR3 sequence (DNA): TGTGCCAGCTCACCCCCCGGACAGGGTAGGAAGTGGACTGAAGCTTTCTTT.

Sample share makes this clonotype medium-sized. Within a library made for alpha chains, this beta chain is off target, and its count is uninformative. The chain carries TRBV12-3 or TRBV12-4 and TRBJ2-1; TRBD1 matches at 10 bases. This CDR3 region has 16 residues. Trimming at V came to 3 bases and at J to 5 bases, leaving 7 bases not matched to a gene. CDR3 bases: TGTGCCAGCAGTTTGCCCGGGACAGGGGTTAACAATGAGCAGTTCTTC. Translating it yields CASSLPGTGVNNEQFF.

This clonotype counts as medium-sized (0.01 to 0.1%). Because this beta chain is a stray read in a library intended to capture alpha chains, its abundance should not be given much weight. The V and J genes are TRBV12-3 or TRBV12-4 and TRBJ2-5, with 9 nucleotides matching TRBD2. The CDR3 has 12 residues. Unmatched junction bases numbered 0, after V lost 7 bases and J lost 3 bases. In nucleotides, the CDR3 is TGTGCCAGCACTAGCGGGGAAGAGACCCAGTACTTC. The encoded protein is CASTSGEETQYF.